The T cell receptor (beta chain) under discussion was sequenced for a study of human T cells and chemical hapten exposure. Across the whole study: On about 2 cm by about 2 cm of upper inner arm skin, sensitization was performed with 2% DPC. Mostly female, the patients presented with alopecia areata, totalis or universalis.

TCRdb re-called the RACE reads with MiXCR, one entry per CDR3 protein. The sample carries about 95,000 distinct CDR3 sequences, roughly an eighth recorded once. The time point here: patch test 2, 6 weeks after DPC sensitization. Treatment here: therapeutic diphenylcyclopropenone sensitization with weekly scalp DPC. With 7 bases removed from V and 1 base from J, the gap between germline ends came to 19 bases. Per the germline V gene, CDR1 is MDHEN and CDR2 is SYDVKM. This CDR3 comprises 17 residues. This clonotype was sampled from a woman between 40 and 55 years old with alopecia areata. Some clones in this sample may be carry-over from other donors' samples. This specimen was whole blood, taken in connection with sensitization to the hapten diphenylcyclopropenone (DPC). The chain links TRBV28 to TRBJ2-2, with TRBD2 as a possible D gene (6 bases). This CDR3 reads CASTEVAGFRNTGELFF. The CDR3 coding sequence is TGTGCCAGCACGGAGGTGGCGGGATTTAGGAACACCGGGGAGCTGTTTTTT.